This entry features one T cell receptor beta chain sequence. The record originates from a study of blood T cell repertoires in COVID-19. The ends were cut back, 9 bases at V and 0 bases at J, with 18 bases in the middle. The CDR3 has 15 amino acids. In germline, CDR1 is LNHDA, CDR2 SQIVND (reference sequence). Profiling relied on immunoSEQ multiplex PCR, and the TCRdb table lists in-frame clones only, not all of them. The table shows 250,000 to 350,000 clones, with 85% occurring only once. The source is a woman between 45 and 60 years old with active or convalescent COVID-19. This chain connects TRBV19 to TRBJ2-7; perhaps TRBD2 as D (6 bases). Sample: peripheral blood. The CDR3 sequence: CASRARDFGSYEQYF. CDR3 coding DNA: TGTGCCAGCCGCGCCCGGGACTTTGGCTCCTACGAGCAGTACTTC.